This T cell receptor (beta chain) was sequenced for a study of siplizumab effects on memory and regulatory T cells. CDR3 length: 14 residues. Germline loops: CDR1 SGHDN, CDR2 FVKESK. Germline trimming cut 1 base from V and 5 bases from J; bases unmatched to any gene: 3. Profiling relied on immunoSEQ multiplex PCR, and the TCRdb table lists in-frame clones only, not all of them. The sample lists 50,000 to 60,000 clones, roughly 87% seen once, with roughly 0.37% in the top ten. The source material was naive CD8+ T cells sorted from blood. The V call is TRBV14, the J call TRBJ1-1; 8 nucleotides agree with TRBD1. This sequence was found in a human donor in good health. The CDR3 sequence is CASSQGTGRTEAFF. CDR3 coding DNA: TGTGCCAGCAGCCAAGGGACAGGGAGAACTGAAGCTTTCTTT.